These T cell receptor beta chains were read from a single sample in a study of cytomegalovirus exposure and HLA in healthy donors. The data were produced by immunoSEQ multiplex PCR, yet TCRdb's version contains in-frame clones alone and is incomplete. The sample's table shows around 140,000 clones. Sequencing was performed on PBMCs. All receptors derive from a woman aged 18 to 35 in good health and CMV-seronegative. Both conserved end residues are part of each CDR3.

J | V | CDR3
TRBJ2-1 | TRBV7-3 | CASSSQPGLAGTNEQFF
TRBJ1-5 | TRBV30 | CAWSSERDFNQPQHF
TRBJ1-2 | TRBV19 | CASSKDRFIYGYTF
TRBJ2-5 | TRBV10-3 | CAISEPGLAGGETQYF
TRBJ2-1 | TRBV7-9 | CASSLGQGGNEQFF
TRBJ1-6 | TRBV7-2 | CASSLGTGHNSPLHF
TRBJ1-1 | TRBV6-6 | CASSYGATEAFF
TRBJ2-3 | TRBV4-3 | CASSLSGGSTDTQYF
TRBJ1-5 | TRBV28 | CASEDRAQPQHF
TRBJ1-4 | TRBV30 | CAWNGGGDEKLFF
TRBJ1-1 | TRBV4-1 | CASSLARSTEAFF
TRBJ1-2 | TRBV10-2 | CASSGVLDRGYGYTF
TRBJ2-5 | TRBV4-1 | CASSHPGGETQYF
TRBJ1-2 | TRBV6-5 | CASSSTGGVSTF
TRBJ1-1 | TRBV5-6 | CASSTRPTGTEAFF
TRBJ2-3 | TRBV9 | CASSVVGTTLVDTQYF
TRBJ1-2 | TRBV27 | CASSLAGPYGYTF
TRBJ1-2 | TRBV7-2 | CASSGGGQGGNGYTF
TRBJ2-7 | TRBV6-5 | CASRGDREAYEQYF
TRBJ2-3 | TRBV5-6 | CASSRSIRADTQYF
TRBJ2-2 | TRBV4-3 | CASSQVTDTPNTGELFF
TRBJ1-1 | TRBV6-1 | CASKRDGDTEAFF
TRBJ1-2 | TRBV4-2 | CASSQATGGATGYGYTF
TRBJ2-3 | TRBV21-1 | CASSIQGGGYPDTQYF
TRBJ1-2 | TRBV13 | CASSSGLGGYTF
TRBJ2-1 | TRBV5-1 | CASSLEWTSGSLNEQFF
TRBJ2-7 | TRBV30 | CAWVRQGSYEQYF
TRBJ2-7 | TRBV6-5 | CASSYFRGPNYEQYF
TRBJ2-5 | TRBV19 | CASSIPGLAGGETQYF
TRBJ1-2 | TRBV5-1 | CASSLIGGEVDGYTF
TRBJ1-2 | TRBV19 | CASSMRDRGPGYTF
TRBJ2-2 | TRBV10-1 | CASSRTGESGELFF
TRBJ1-6 | TRBV2 | CASSANSPLHF
TRBJ1-5 | TRBV4-1 | CASSQDDRPNQPQHF
TRBJ1-1 | TRBV5-6 | CASSRGFSEAFF
TRBJ1-4 | TRBV4-3 | CASSQDTGANEKLFF
TRBJ2-1 | TRBV6-6 | CASSGAFSSYNEQFF
TRBJ2-7 | TRBV28 | CASSLVGQGDEQYF
TRBJ2-1 | TRBV30 | CAWRPLGLAGGGNEQFF
TRBJ2-7 | TRBV19 | CASSMSGHLTYEQYF
TRBJ1-1 | TRBV12-5 | CASGLEAGSEAFF
TRBJ1-1 | TRBV5-1 | CASSLAGTVNTEAFF